One sample yielded the 9 T cell receptor beta chains listed below, sequenced in a study of shared clonotypes between healthy human individuals. The method was immunoSEQ multiplex PCR; TCRdb's version includes in-frame clones alone and lacks a portion of them. Altogether about 480,000 clones are present, 70% to 80% being singletons, with the ten largest covering over 10%. Sample: PBMCs. The receptors originated from a woman in her 40s in good health. Some clones in this sample may be carry-over from other donors' samples.

The genes are TRBV27 and TRBJ2-3; 14 nucleotides align to TRBD2. There are 14 residues in the CDR3. V gave up 8 bases and J gave up 8 bases; unmatched junction bases: 6. The germline CDR1 and CDR2 sequences are MNHEY and SMNVEV (reference sequence). The CDR3 DNA reads as TGTGCCAGCGGACTAGCGGGAGGAGGGGTTACGCAGTATTTT. Its protein product is CASGLAGGGVTQYF.

The genes are TRBV10-2 and TRBJ2-5; 10 bases are shared with TRBD2. CDR1 WSHSY and CDR2 SAAADI come from the germline V gene. V lost 6 bases to trimming and J lost 1 base; unmatched junction nucleotides: 8. The CDR3 runs 16 residues. The CDR3 DNA reads as TGCGCCAGCAGCGACACTAGCGGGGCTTCCCAAGAGACCCAGTACTTC. Amino acid sequence: CASSDTSGASQETQYF.

The chain employs TRBV5-1 and TRBJ2-2, with TRBD1 matching over 9 bases. This CDR3 has 16 amino acids. Losses at the gene ends were 2 bases for V and 1 base for J; bases not matched to a gene: 3. Per germline, CDR1 SGHRS and CDR2 YFSETQ. CDR3 nucleotide sequence: TGCGCCAGCAGCTTACTGGGACAGGGGAACACCGGGGAGCTGTTTTTT. Translated: CASSLLGQGNTGELFF.

As for this clone: A junction boundary mismatches the germline segment, possibly from a read error. The CDR3 reads CARGTYRDRGFGF. The CDR3 nucleotides read TGTGCCAGGGGAACCTACCGGGACAGGGGATTTGGCTTC. The V and J genes are TRBV5-3 and TRBJ2-7; 10 nucleotides agree with TRBD1. TRBV5-3 is an open reading frame whose function is uncertain. CDR3 length equals 13 residues.

This clone is a singleton in its sample. The chain employs TRBV28 and TRBJ1-2; D remains ambiguous. Trimming took off 6 bases at V and 2 bases at J, with 13 bases between the two ends. Germline V CDR1 and CDR2: MDHEN, SYDVKM. This CDR3 is built from 14 residues. Written as DNA, the CDR3 is TGTGCCAGCAGGGGAGGTGGGTCCAACTATGGCTACACCTTC. Residues: CASRGGGSNYGYTF.

The rearrangement joins TRBV7-2 to TRBJ1-3, with a possible D match to TRBD1 (6 bases). CDR3 length equals 16 residues. Trimming stripped 3 bases from V and 0 bases from J, with 12 bases between. CDR1 and CDR2 from the germline V gene are SGHTA and FQGNSA. CDR3 amino acids: CASSFTGPYSGNTIYF. CDR3 DNA: TGTGCCAGCAGCTTCACAGGGCCTTACTCTGGAAACACCATATATTTT.

The gene calls are TRBV5-6 and TRBJ2-5; the D is unclear. This CDR3 has 13 residues. CDR1 is SGHDT and CDR2 is YYEEEE in the germline V gene. The germline V and J ends were trimmed by 1 base and 1 base, with 5 bases remaining between them. CDR3 sequence reads: CASSLFSQETQYF. DNA of the CDR3: TGTGCCAGCAGCTTGTTCAGCCAAGAGACCCAGTACTTC.

V usage is TRBV10-1 and J usage is TRBJ2-5; D uncertain. The J call may be in error: the DNA end matches TRBJ2-7 better. Germline CDR1 reads WNHNN; CDR2 reads SYGVQD (reference sequence). This CDR3 contains 13 residues. CDR3 nucleotides: TGCGCCAGCAGTGAGTCTCGGTCCTACGAGCAGTACTTC. As protein: CASSESRSYEQYF.

The CDR3 loop reads CASSLGRAHQETQYF. Here the CDR3 DNA reads TGCGCCAGCAGCTTGGGCAGGGCGCACCAAGAGACCCAGTACTTC. The chain combines TRBV5-1 with TRBJ2-5, with D perhaps TRBD1 (5 bases). CDR1 is SGHRS, CDR2 YFSETQ, per germline. The CDR3 sequence is 15 residues long. The V end lost 0 bases, the J end lost 0 bases, and 9 bases lay between the germline ends.